Following are 20 T cell receptor beta chains from one sample sequenced in a study of cytomegalovirus exposure and HLA in healthy donors. PCR employed 60 Vbeta and 13 Jbeta primers. Using immunoSEQ multiplex PCR, the repertoire was profiled, and TCRdb retains in-frame clones only, with some absent. This table holds roughly 200,000 clones, roughly 76% found once. Sequencing was done on a sample of PBMCs. These receptors all stem from a woman under 40 in good health and CMV-seropositive.

The chain is built from TRBV15 and TRBJ1-6; D is uncertain. Germline CDR1 is LNHNV and CDR2 is YYDKDF (reference sequence). Deletions cut 2 bases from V and 10 bases from J, with 12 bases between. The length of the CDR3 is 14 residues. The CDR3 protein is CATSRQVVNSPLHF. The CDR3 DNA reads TGTGCCACCAGCAGACAGGTCGTCAACTCACCCCTCCACTTT.

The rearrangement uses TRBV7-2 and TRBJ2-3; possible D gene TRBD2, 6 bases. Trimming left V 0 bases short and J 5 bases short, with 12 bases between. This CDR3 spans 15 amino acids. Germline V gives CDR1 SGHTA, CDR2 FQGNSA. In DNA form, the CDR3 reads TGTGCCAGCAGCTTAGCGTCTAGCGCCGGAGATACGCAGTATTTT. Translated: CASSLASSAGDTQYF.

The gene calls are TRBV14 and TRBJ1-1, with D unclear. This CDR3 has 13 residues. Trimming cost V 4 bases and J 0 bases, with 6 bases left between them. The germline V gene encodes CDR1 SGHDN and CDR2 FVKESK. This CDR3 reads CASSPSLNTEAFF. CDR3 DNA: TGTGCCAGCAGCCCGAGCCTGAACACTGAAGCTTTCTTT.

The genes are TRBV28 and TRBJ2-2, with a weak D call TRBD1 (5 bases). Germline V gene data show CDR1 as MDHEN and CDR2 as SYDVKM. The CDR3 is 13 residues long. V was cut by 7 bases and J by 1 base, with 7 bases left in between. Here the CDR3 reads CASTTVNTGELFF. CDR3 DNA: TGTGCCAGCACGACAGTGAACACCGGGGAGCTGTTTTTT.

The CDR3 region is CASSPTSGSAYEQYF. CDR3 coding DNA: TGTGCCAGCAGTCCGACTAGCGGGAGCGCCTACGAGCAGTACTTC. The chain combines TRBV5-6 with TRBJ2-7, with TRBD2 matching 12 bases. The CDR3 totals 15 residues. The trim removed 5 bases at V and 2 bases at J, leaving 5 bases unmatched. From germline, CDR1 is SGHDT and CDR2 YYEEEE.

The rearrangement links TRBV5-4 to TRBJ2-1, with 7 bases fitting TRBD1. The trim removed 2 bases at V and 8 bases at J, leaving 16 bases unmatched. This CDR3 contains 17 residues. The V gene's germline CDR1 is SGHNT and CDR2 YYREEE (reference sequence). CDR3 DNA sequence: TGTGCCAGCAGCTTTGAGGGCCGGCTCCCTCAGGGGGATGAGCAGTTCTTC. Its translation: CASSFEGRLPQGDEQFF.

V is TRBV5-1 and J is TRBJ1-1; 11 bases are shared with TRBD1. The CDR3 covers 16 residues. Germline V CDR1 and CDR2: SGHRS, YFSETQ. V lost 6 bases and J lost 6; bases outside the gene matches: 13. For the CDR3, the DNA is TGCGCCAGCAAGGAACCCGGGACAGGGGGGCGGGCTGAAGCTTTCTTT. Its translation: CASKEPGTGGRAEAFF.

This chain links TRBV27 with TRBJ1-1; tentative D call: TRBD1 (5 bases). Germline CDR1 and CDR2: MNHEY and SMNVEV (reference sequence). This CDR3 is built from 17 residues. Trimming shortened V by 4 bases and J by 1 base, and 19 bases separated the two germline ends. The CDR3 region is CASSSLRLPGGNTEAFF. The CDR3 bases are TGTGCCAGCAGTTCCCTCAGACTTCCGGGGGGGAACACTGAAGCTTTCTTT.

The chain is built from TRBV7-9 and TRBJ1-2, with D possibly TRBD1 on 5 matching bases. CDR3 length: 15 residues. The V end lost 2 bases, the J end lost 4 bases, and 14 bases lay between the germline ends. CDR1 and CDR2 (germline): SEHNR, FQNEAQ (reference sequence). The CDR3 loop reads CASSLNPGTVYGYTF. For the CDR3, the DNA is TGTGCCAGCAGCTTAAACCCCGGGACTGTCTATGGCTACACCTTC.

This clone was seen only a few times. V usage is TRBV19 and J usage is TRBJ1-3; D uncertain. Germline assignment: CDR1 LNHDA and CDR2 SQIVND (reference sequence). CDR3 length: 14 residues. V was pared by 7 bases and J by 0 bases, with 10 bases between. Here the CDR3 reads CASTRLFSGNTIYF. CDR3 DNA: TGTGCCAGTACAAGACTGTTCTCTGGAAACACCATATATTTT.

The chain joins TRBV4-1 to TRBJ1-1; D might be TRBD1 (5 bases). The CDR3 sequence is 16 residues long. Looked up from germline, CDR1 is MGHRA and CDR2 is YSYEKL. The ends were cut back, 0 bases at V and 5 bases at J, with 16 bases in the middle. The CDR3 coding sequence is TGCGCCAGCAGCCAAGATGGGGTCCCGGGGGGAACTGAAGCTTTCTTT. Protein product: CASSQDGVPGGTEAFF.

This clone was recorded once. The J gene is TRBJ2-7, the V gene TRBV7-9; D is ambiguous. Trimming shortened V by 5 bases and J by 3 bases, and 8 bases separated the two germline ends. This CDR3 region has 12 residues. Germline assignment: CDR1 SEHNR and CDR2 FQNEAQ (reference sequence). The CDR3 nucleotides read TGTGCCAGCAGCGACCCAGGCTACGAGCAGTACTTC. Translation: CASSDPGYEQYF.

The rearrangement joins TRBV7-2 to TRBJ1-5; D gene unclear. V was pared by 2 bases and J by 0 bases, with 14 bases between. CDR1 is SGHTA, CDR2 FQGNSA, per germline. The CDR3 loop spans 17 amino acids. This CDR3 is CASSLKPVHNSNQPQHF. CDR3 bases: TGTGCCAGCAGCTTAAAACCGGTCCATAATAGCAATCAGCCCCAGCATTTT.

The rearrangement joins TRBV5-1 to TRBJ2-5, with 8 bases lining up with TRBD2. The CDR3 contains 14 residues. J gave up 14 bases and V 2 bases, and 14 bases lay outside the gene matches. Germline CDR1 SGHRS, CDR2 YFSETQ. The DNA for the CDR3 is TGCGCCAGCAGCTTTAGCGGGACCACTGGAGCTTTCTACTTC. Its translation is CASSFSGTTGAFYF.

V and J are TRBV30 and TRBJ2-3; no firm D call. Germline V lookup: CDR1 GTSNPN, CDR2 SVGIG (reference sequence). V lost 0 bases to trimming and J lost 2 bases, with 6 bases between them. The CDR3 covers 13 residues. CDR3 DNA sequence: TGTGCCTGGAGTGTCGGGTACACAGATACGCAGTATTTT. As protein: CAWSVGYTDTQYF.

The chain links TRBV5-1 to TRBJ2-3; 11 bases are a match to TRBD2. The CDR3 length is 16 residues. Germline CDR1 is SGHRS and CDR2 is YFSETQ. Trimming at V came to 4 bases and at J to 6 bases, leaving 10 bases not matched to a gene. The CDR3 protein is CASSGNSGRAADTQYF. The CDR3 bases are TGCGCCAGCAGCGGTAATAGCGGGAGGGCCGCGGATACGCAGTATTTT.

J is TRBJ2-2 and V is TRBV5-4; D uncertain. V lost 1 base and J lost 8, with 6 bases in between. Germline V gives CDR1 SGHNT, CDR2 YYREEE (reference sequence). This CDR3 region has 12 residues. The CDR3 nucleotides read TGTGCCAGCAGCTTGTTCGGGGGGGAGCTGTTTTTT. This encodes CASSLFGGELFF.

V and J are TRBV28 and TRBJ2-3; TRBD2 matches 8 bases. Losses at the gene ends were 6 bases for V and 6 bases for J; bases not matched to a gene: 20. Germline lookup yields CDR1 MDHEN and CDR2 SYDVKM. The CDR3 has 18 amino acids. DNA for the CDR3: TGTGCCAGCAGATTTAGAATTTCGAGGCGGGGGGTCGATGATACGCAGTATTTT. Encoded protein: CASRFRISRRGVDDTQYF.

The chain carries TRBV29-1 and TRBJ1-2, with D unresolved. This CDR3 contains 10 residues. The ends were cut back, 3 bases at V and 5 bases at J, with 4 bases in the middle. In germline, CDR1 is SQVTM, CDR2 ANQGSEA. The CDR3 loop reads CSVDRYGYTF. CDR3 DNA: TGCAGCGTTGACAGATATGGCTACACCTTC.

The rearrangement joins TRBV15 to TRBJ2-7; the match to TRBD1 covers 8 bases. CDR1 is LNHNV and CDR2 is YYDKDF in the germline V gene (reference sequence). V shed 5 bases and J 5 bases; nucleotides not matched to a gene: 11. The CDR3 is made up of 15 amino acids. DNA of the CDR3: TGTGCCACCAGCCTCGCCAGGGGGCGCCTCGACGAGCAGTACTTC. Translated, it gives CATSLARGRLDEQYF.